These 10 T cell receptor beta chains came from one sample sequenced in a study of T cell responses to AZD1222 COVID-19 vaccine. The method was immunoSEQ multiplex PCR; TCRdb's version includes in-frame clones alone and lacks a portion of them. The data show some 150,000 clones, with roughly nine tenths seen just once and roughly 3.3% held by the top ten. This specimen was peripheral blood, taken 28 days after the second AZD1222 dose. These receptors were obtained from an adult who received the AZD1222 COVID-19 vaccine.

This clone was detected a few times. CDR3 protein: CASSLAGGRGYTF. CDR3 nucleotide sequence: TGTGCCAGCAGTTTGGCCGGGGGTCGAGGCTACACCTTC. J is TRBJ1-2 and V is TRBV27; D may be TRBD1 (5 bases). CDR3 length: 13 amino acids. Germline values: CDR1 MNHEY, CDR2 SMNVEV (reference sequence). The germline V and J ends were trimmed by 3 bases and 8 bases, with 13 bases remaining between them.

The V gene is TRBV19, the J gene TRBJ2-3; unclear D gene. Germline values: CDR1 LNHDA, CDR2 SQIVND (reference sequence). The CDR3 is 13 residues long. Trimming cost V 6 bases and J 1 base, with 8 bases left between them. The CDR3, as DNA: TGTGCCAGTAGCTACGACGGCACAGATACGCAGTATTTT. Its translation is CASSYDGTDTQYF. The entire variable domain, with the rest obtained from reference TRBV19 and TRBJ2-3, is as follows: DGGITQSPKYLFRKEGQNVTLSCEQNLNHDAMYWYRQDPGQGLRLIYYSQIVNDFQKGDIAEGYSVSREKKESFPLTVTSAQKNPTAFYLCASSYDGTDTQYFGPGTRLTVL.

The chain links TRBV19 to TRBJ2-5, with TRBD2 as a possible D gene (6 bases). The CDR3 length is 11 residues. V lost 6 bases, J lost 4 bases, and 6 bases lay in between. The germline V gene encodes CDR1 LNHDA and CDR2 SQIVND (reference sequence). In nucleotides, the CDR3 is TGTGCCAGTAGGGGAGGAGAGACCCAGTACTTC. Translating gives CASRGGETQYF.

The V gene is TRBV19, the J gene TRBJ1-5; a weak D match, TRBD1 (6 bases). Looked up from germline, CDR1 is LNHDA and CDR2 is SQIVND (reference sequence). V lost 3 bases and J 2 bases, leaving 17 bases between the germline ends. The CDR3 sequence is 17 residues long. This CDR3 is CASSIAPTGSGNQPQHF. Written as DNA, the CDR3 is TGTGCCAGTAGTATCGCCCCCACAGGGAGCGGCAATCAGCCCCAGCATTTT.

V usage is TRBV6-5 and J usage is TRBJ1-3; no firm D call. Germline lookup yields CDR1 MNHEY and CDR2 SVGAGI. Trimming shortened V by 2 bases and J by 0 bases, and 8 bases separated the two germline ends. The CDR3 runs 15 residues. CDR3 sequence: CASSYNTLSGNTIYF. The CDR3, as DNA: TGTGCCAGCAGTTACAACACCCTCTCTGGAAACACCATATATTTT.

The chain recombines TRBV9 with TRBJ2-7, with D perhaps TRBD1 (6 bases). The CDR3 extends over 14 amino acids. V gave up 0 bases and J gave up 5 bases, with 12 bases separating them. Germline CDR1 reads SGDLS; CDR2 reads YYNGEE. This CDR3 is CASSVAGAEHEQYF. The CDR3 DNA reads TGTGCCAGCAGCGTAGCAGGGGCAGAACACGAGCAGTACTTC. Variable domain in full (rest from reference TRBV9 and TRBJ2-7): DSGVTQTPKHLITATGQRVTLRCSPRSGDLSVYWYQQSLDQGLQFLIQYYNGEERAKGNILERFSAQQFPDLHSELNLSSLELGDSALYFCASSVAGAEHEQYFGPGTRLTVT.

V and J are TRBV5-5 and TRBJ1-3; the match to TRBD1 covers 9 bases. Trimming cost V 3 bases and J 4 bases; bases outside gene matches: 5. CDR1 is SGHKS, CDR2 YYEKEE, per germline (reference sequence). The CDR3 is 15 amino acids. The CDR3 spells CASSSGTGRGNTIYF. CDR3 DNA: TGTGCCAGCAGCTCCGGGACAGGGCGCGGAAACACCATATATTTT.

The V and J genes are TRBV24-1 and TRBJ2-7; the D is unclear. Deletions cut 4 bases from V and 0 bases from J, with 12 bases between. CDR3 length: 15 residues. Germline CDR1 reads KGHDR; CDR2 reads SFDVKD. The chain's CDR3 is CATSDGPLSSYEQYF. Written as DNA, the CDR3 is TGTGCCACCAGTGACGGGCCCCTGAGCTCCTACGAGCAGTACTTC.

V usage is TRBV7-2 and J usage is TRBJ2-3, with 10 bases aligning to TRBD2. CDR3 length: 17 amino acids. Looked up from germline, CDR1 is SGHTA and CDR2 is FQGNSA. Trimming removed 5 bases from V and 3 bases from J; junction bases left unmatched: 11. CDR3 residues: CASSLSGRGGGTDTQYF. The DNA of the CDR3 is TGTGCCAGCAGCCTCAGCGGGAGGGGAGGGGGTACAGATACGCAGTATTTT. Based on the CDR3 plus reference TRBV7-2 and TRBJ2-3, the full variable domain is GAGVSQSPSNKVTEKGKDVELRCDPISGHTALYWYRQSLGQGLEFLIYFQGNSAPDKSGLPSDRFSAERTGGSVSTLTIQRTQQEDSAVYLCASSLSGRGGGTDTQYFGPGTRLTVL.

The CDR3 sequence: CASSLWFSHETQYF. The CDR3 DNA is TGTGCCAGCAGTTTATGGTTTAGCCACGAGACCCAGTACTTC. This chain joins TRBV27 and TRBJ2-5, with unresolved D. The CDR3 loop spans 14 amino acids. CDR1 MNHEY and CDR2 SMNVEV come from the germline V gene (reference sequence). V lost 1 base, J lost 5 bases, and 11 bases lay in between.